This T cell receptor beta chain comes out of a study of OX40 agonist ivuxolimab in advanced cancers. Regarding this clone: Antigen: not known.

Clones were sequenced by immunoSEQ multiplex PCR, and TCRdb holds only the in-frame ones, with some missing. Of over 85,000 clones in the sample, about nine tenths were seen once. Germline CDR1 SGHNT, CDR2 YENEEA. The CDR3 runs to 18 residues. The trim removed 2 bases at V and 8 bases at J, leaving 12 bases unmatched. Findings of the study overall: Individuals who were partial responders at 0.1-3.0 mg/kg had clonal expansion that ranked among the lowest.

Baseline, cycle 4 day 1, and cycle 7 day 1 were the blood sampling points. The sample consisted of CD4+ or CD8+ T cells sorted from blood, taken in a trial of the OX40 agonist ivuxolimab. The sequence came from an adult with an advanced solid tumor such as melanoma, head and neck, liver or kidney cancer. The V call is TRBV11-3, the J call TRBJ1-4; 12 nucleotides align to TRBD1. The CDR3 here is CASSLRDRGQGALEKLFF. In DNA form, the CDR3 reads TGTGCCAGCAGCTTAAGGGACAGGGGGCAAGGGGCGTTAGAAAAACTGTTTTTT.